The clone carrying this T cell receptor (beta chain) was found a few times. Its target is not known. CDR3 length equals 12 residues. Trimming cost V 8 bases and J 5 bases, with 12 bases left between them. Looked up from germline, CDR1 is SNHLY and CDR2 is FYNNEI. This entry is derived from a study of CD8+CD57+ T cells in acquired aplastic anemia. Whole-study findings and limits: Patients did not significantly differ from controls in CD8+ Simpson's diversity.

The template for TCR beta VDJ and CDR3 sequence profiling was genomic DNA. TCRdb recomputed calls from the reads with MiXCR, one row per CDR3 protein. The table records 150,000 to 200,000 distinct CDR3 sequences, less than 60% of them present only once. CD8+CD57+ cell expansion had been shown by flow cytometry in patients chosen for sequencing. Acquired aplastic anemia of severe grade affected all patients. Prior therapy had not been administered to any patient at the time of blood sampling. The source of this sequence is a human donor with aplastic anemia. The sample was sorted CD4+, CD8+, or CD8+CD57+ T cells (not recorded which) from PBMCs. V usage is TRBV2 and J usage is TRBJ2-5; maybe TRBD1 (6 bases). CDR3 coding DNA: TGTGCCAGCTCGGACAGTGGGGAGACCCAGTACTTC. It yields the protein CASSDSGETQYF.